This T cell receptor (beta chain) originates from a study of identical twins. Each CDR3 protein gets one entry after TCRdb re-called the 5' RACE reads with MiXCR. This table holds 640,000 or so distinct CDR3 sequences, approximately 6.1% found once. The CDR3 contains 19 residues. CDR1 KGHSH and CDR2 LQKENI come from the germline V gene. The junction had 13 bases not matched to a gene; V was cut back by 3 bases and J by 4 bases. The sequenced material came from naive T cells sorted from blood. The clonotype originates from a young man in good health. This chain links TRBV18 with TRBJ2-4, with TRBD2 matching over 12 bases. The CDR3 sequence is CASSPKRTSGIAEKNIQYF. The CDR3 region has the DNA TGTGCCAGCTCACCGAAACGGACTAGCGGGATCGCTGAGAAAAACATTCAGTACTTC.